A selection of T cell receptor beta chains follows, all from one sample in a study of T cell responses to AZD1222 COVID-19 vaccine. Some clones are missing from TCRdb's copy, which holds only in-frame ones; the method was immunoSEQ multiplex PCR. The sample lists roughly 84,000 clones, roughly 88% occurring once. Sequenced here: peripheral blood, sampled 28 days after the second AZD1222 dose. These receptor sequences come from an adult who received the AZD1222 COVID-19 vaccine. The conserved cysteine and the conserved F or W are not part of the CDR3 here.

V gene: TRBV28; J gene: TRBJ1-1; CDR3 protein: ASSLRAGNTEAF
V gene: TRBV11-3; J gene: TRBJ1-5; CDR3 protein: AEGRGGSNQPQH
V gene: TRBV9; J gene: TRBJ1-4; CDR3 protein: ASNRGNEKLF
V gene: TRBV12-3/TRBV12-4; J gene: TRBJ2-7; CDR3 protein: ASSYDSGHEQY
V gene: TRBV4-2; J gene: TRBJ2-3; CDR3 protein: ASSQDRTSQAQY
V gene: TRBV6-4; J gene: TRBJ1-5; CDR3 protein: ASSLGLGVRQPQH
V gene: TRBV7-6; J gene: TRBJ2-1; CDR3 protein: ASSLVDGGAVNEQF
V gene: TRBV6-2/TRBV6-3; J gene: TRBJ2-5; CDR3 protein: ASSLRQGSETQY
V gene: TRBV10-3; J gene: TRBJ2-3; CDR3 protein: AISQGGLVVGTDTQY
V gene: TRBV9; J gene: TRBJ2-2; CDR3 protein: ASSVEYRSGELF
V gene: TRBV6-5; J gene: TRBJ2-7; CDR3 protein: ASSSLEGGWSYEQY
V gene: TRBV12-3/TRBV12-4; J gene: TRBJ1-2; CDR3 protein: ASSWDVFYGYT
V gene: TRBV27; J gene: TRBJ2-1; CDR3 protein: ASSIPGGAPYEQF
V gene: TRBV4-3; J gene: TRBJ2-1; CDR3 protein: ASSQDLTDYSYNEQF
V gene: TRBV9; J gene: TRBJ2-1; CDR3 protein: ASSVGPLAGVNEQF
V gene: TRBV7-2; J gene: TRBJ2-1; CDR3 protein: ASSLVGTGTNEQF
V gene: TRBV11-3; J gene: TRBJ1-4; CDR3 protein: ASSLSMEGEKLF
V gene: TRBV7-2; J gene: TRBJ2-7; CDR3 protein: ASSFGQGAEQY
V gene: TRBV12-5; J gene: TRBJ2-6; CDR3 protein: ASGLSSGANVLT
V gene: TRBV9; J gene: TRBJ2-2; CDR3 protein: ASSARTGGGELF
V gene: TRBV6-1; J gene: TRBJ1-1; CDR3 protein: ASSDPGGNTEAF
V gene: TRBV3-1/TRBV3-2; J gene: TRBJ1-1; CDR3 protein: ASSHHGVNTEAF
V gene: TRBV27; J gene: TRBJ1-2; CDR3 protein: ASTRAGQGVGYGYT
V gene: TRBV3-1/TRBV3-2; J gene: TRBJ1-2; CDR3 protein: ASSQVPTGDGYT
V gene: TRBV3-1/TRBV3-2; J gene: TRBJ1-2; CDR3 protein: ASSLWTGNTGGYT
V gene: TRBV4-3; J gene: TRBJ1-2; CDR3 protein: ASSQDVSQLYGYT
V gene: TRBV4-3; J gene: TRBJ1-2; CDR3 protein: ASSEQGVAGYT
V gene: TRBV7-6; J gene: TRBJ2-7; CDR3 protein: ASSLAFGQGNEQY
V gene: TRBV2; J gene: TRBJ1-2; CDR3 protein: ASSTRVSNGYT
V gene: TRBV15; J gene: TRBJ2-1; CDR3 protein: ATSRDRGGSSYNEQF
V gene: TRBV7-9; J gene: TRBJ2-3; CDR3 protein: ASSLQSTDTQY
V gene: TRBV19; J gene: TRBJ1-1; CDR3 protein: ASSRDISEAF
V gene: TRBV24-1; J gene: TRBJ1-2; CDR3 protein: ATSPTGSLNYGYT
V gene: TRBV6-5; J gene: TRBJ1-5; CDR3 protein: ASSDRGGSNQPQH
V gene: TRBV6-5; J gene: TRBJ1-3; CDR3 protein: ASSRTGPAGNTIY
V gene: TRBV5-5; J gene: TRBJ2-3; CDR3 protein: ASSFPRCNTQY
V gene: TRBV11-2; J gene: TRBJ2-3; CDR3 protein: ASSLDRDTTDTQY
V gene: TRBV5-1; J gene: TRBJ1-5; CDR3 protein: ASSLEQGQPQH
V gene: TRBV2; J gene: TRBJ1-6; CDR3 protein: ASSYLRSSYNSPLH
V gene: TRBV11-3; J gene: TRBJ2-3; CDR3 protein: ASSLGEGGTDTQY
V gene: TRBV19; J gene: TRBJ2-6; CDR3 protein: ASSIVPLLALGDSGANVLT
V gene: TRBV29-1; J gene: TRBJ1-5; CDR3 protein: SVASGSGEPQH
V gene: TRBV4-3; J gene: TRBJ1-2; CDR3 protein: ASSQVGAFGYT
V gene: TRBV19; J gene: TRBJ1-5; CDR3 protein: ASSIIGYNQPQH
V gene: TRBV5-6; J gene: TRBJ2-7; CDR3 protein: ASSHSGGSSYEQY
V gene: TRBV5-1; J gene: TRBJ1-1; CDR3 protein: ASSPGAGQLGEAF
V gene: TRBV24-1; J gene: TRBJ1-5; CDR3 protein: ATSDFTSQPQH
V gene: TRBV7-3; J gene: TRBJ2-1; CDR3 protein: ASSLGTRTSYNEQF
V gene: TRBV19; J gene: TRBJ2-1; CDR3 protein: ASSILPGSNNEQF
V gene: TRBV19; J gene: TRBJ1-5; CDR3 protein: ASSSLKDLGSGRGNQPQH
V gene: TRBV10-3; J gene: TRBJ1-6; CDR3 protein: AISVGRSNHSPLH
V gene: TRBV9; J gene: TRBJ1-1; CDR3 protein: ASSASSEAEAF
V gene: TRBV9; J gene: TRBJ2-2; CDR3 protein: ASSDRVTATGELF
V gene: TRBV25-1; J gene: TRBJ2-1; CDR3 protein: ASSHPGGLLQF
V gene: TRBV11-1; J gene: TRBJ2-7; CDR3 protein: ASSSGGIHNEQY
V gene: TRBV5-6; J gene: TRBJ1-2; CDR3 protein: ASSLEQRYFYGYT
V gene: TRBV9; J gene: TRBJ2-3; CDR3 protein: ASPRLSTIWDTGSDTQY
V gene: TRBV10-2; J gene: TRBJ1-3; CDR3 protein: ASQGESSGNTIY